This T cell receptor (beta chain) comes out of a study of cytomegalovirus exposure and HLA in healthy donors. The PCR was carried out with 60 Vbeta primers and 13 Jbeta primers. Clones were read by immunoSEQ multiplex PCR, and TCRdb kept only the in-frame ones, dropping some. The repertoire holds 75,000 to 85,000 clones, with about three quarters as singletons. In the case of this clone: Its matching antigen is unknown.

The CDR3 loop spans 15 amino acids. Losses at the gene ends were 4 bases for V and 3 bases for J; bases not matched to a gene: 7. Germline CDR1 is SGHRS and CDR2 is YFSETQ. Overall study results and limits: A later analysis found most CMV-associated TCR beta chains apparently HLA-restricted.

The sample consisted of PBMCs. This receptor was identified in a male donor in good health and CMV-seronegative. The V and J genes are TRBV5-1 and TRBJ2-7; 10 bases match TRBD1. CDR3 protein: CASSPDGTGVYEQYF. The CDR3 coding sequence is TGCGCCAGCAGCCCGGACGGGACAGGGGTCTACGAGCAGTACTTC.